This T cell receptor (beta chain) derives from a study of cytomegalovirus exposure and HLA in healthy donors. Losses at the gene ends were 3 bases for V and 5 bases for J; bases not matched to a gene: 4. In germline, CDR1 is WSHSY, CDR2 SAAADI. CDR3 length: 14 amino acids. Study results and limitations: Sequencing likely produced, as an artifact, a cluster of highly shared sequence variants. Later analysis found that TCR beta chains associated with HLA were more clonally expanded than other, equally common chains. Three chains linked to CMV were shown in vitro to be specific for CMV antigens.

Concerning this clone: The antigen is unknown.

The PCR employed 60 Vbeta primers together with 13 Jbeta primers. Per the original methods: In a later analysis, the count reached some 73 million unique TCR beta chains, with around 11 million shared. The repertoire was sequenced with immunoSEQ multiplex PCR; TCRdb's copy has only in-frame clones and lacks some. That table furnishes V, J and clone size, whereas the DNA furnished D and trimming. Found here are approximately 200,000 clones, almost 80% of them singletons; the top ten hold around 1.6%. This receptor was taken from a woman younger than 30 in good health and CMV-seronegative. Input material: PBMCs. This chain uses TRBV10-2 with TRBJ1-5, with 7 nucleotides matching TRBD1. CDR3 sequence: CASSDRDRDQPQHF. The DNA for the CDR3 is TGCGCCAGCAGTGACAGGGACAGAGATCAGCCCCAGCATTTT.